This is a list of T cell receptor beta chains from one sample in a study of blood T cell repertoires in COVID-19. Repertoires were generated with immunoSEQ multiplex PCR, while TCRdb's copy carries only in-frame clones and drops some. The sample carries fewer than 400,000 clones, roughly 87% recorded once. Specimen: PBMCs or T cells enriched from blood (not recorded which). The source of these receptors is a woman aged 18-29 years who had recovered from COVID-19. Both conserved end residues are part of each CDR3. Each record gives: CDR3 protein, CDR3 DNA, V gene, D gene, J gene. The D gene is left open where the match is weak.

cdr3_aa: CASSYSGLGSNEQFF
cdr3_nt: TGCGCCAGCAGCTATTCGGGACTCGGGAGCAATGAGCAGTTCTTC
v_call: TRBV5-1
d_call: -
j_call: TRBJ2-1

cdr3_aa: CASRSHRSWTDENYGYTF
cdr3_nt: TGTGCAAGTCGCTCCCACAGGTCTTGGACAGACGAAAACTATGGCTACACCTTC
v_call: TRBV12-2
d_call: -
j_call: TRBJ1-2

cdr3_aa: CASSSPRTSGDSEQYF
cdr3_nt: TGTGCCAGCAGCTCTCCCAGGACTAGCGGCGATTCCGAGCAGTACTTC
v_call: TRBV7-8
d_call: TRBD2
j_call: TRBJ2-7

cdr3_aa: CATSDPGLPGELFF
cdr3_nt: TGTGCCACCAGTGACCCAGGGCTCCCCGGGGAGCTGTTTTTT
v_call: TRBV24-1
d_call: -
j_call: TRBJ2-2

cdr3_aa: CASSRDRVDIYNEQFF
cdr3_nt: TGTGCCAGCAGCCGGGACAGGGTGGACATCTACAATGAGCAGTTCTTC
v_call: TRBV7-9
d_call: TRBD1
j_call: TRBJ2-1

cdr3_aa: CASSQDSAYGYTF
cdr3_nt: TGCGCCAGCAGCCAGGACAGTGCCTATGGCTACACCTTC
v_call: TRBV5-1
d_call: -
j_call: TRBJ1-2

cdr3_aa: CASSRSTGIYGYTF
cdr3_nt: TGTGCCAGCAGTCGTTCGACAGGAATCTATGGCTACACCTTC
v_call: TRBV6-5
d_call: -
j_call: TRBJ1-2

cdr3_aa: CASSPGAPSGPYEQYF
cdr3_nt: TGCGCCAGCAGCCCTGGCGCCCCTAGCGGACCCTACGAGCAGTACTTC
v_call: TRBV5-1
d_call: TRBD2
j_call: TRBJ2-7

cdr3_aa: CASSFAVGQGVGQGAFF
cdr3_nt: -
v_call: TRBV12-1
d_call: -
j_call: TRBJ1-1

cdr3_aa: CASSVGRGAKNTQYF
cdr3_nt: TGTGCCAGCAGCGTAGGGCGGGGGGCCAAAAATACGCAGTATTTT
v_call: TRBV9
d_call: TRBD2
j_call: TRBJ2-3

cdr3_aa: CASSRAGEANEQFF
cdr3_nt: TGCGCCAGCAGCCGGGCGGGAGAGGCCAATGAGCAGTTCTTC
v_call: TRBV4-1
d_call: TRBD2
j_call: TRBJ2-1

cdr3_aa: CASRALLAGGPNEQFF
cdr3_nt: TGTGCCAGCAGGGCCCTCCTAGCGGGAGGTCCTAATGAGCAGTTCTTC
v_call: TRBV2
d_call: TRBD2
j_call: TRBJ2-1

cdr3_aa: CASSPRSSGQLKLFF
cdr3_nt: TGTGCCAGCAGCCCCAGGAGCTCGGGACAGCTAAAACTGTTTTTT
v_call: TRBV7-9
d_call: TRBD1
j_call: TRBJ1-4